The 18 T cell receptor beta chains presented below share a single source sample, sequenced in a study of blood T cell repertoires in COVID-19. Measured with immunoSEQ multiplex PCR; TCRdb has only the in-frame clones, and not every one. The data contain around 280,000 clones, around 88% of them seen just once; the ten biggest clones take up over 6%. Sequenced material: PBMCs or T cells enriched from blood (not recorded which). These receptors came from a woman between 40 and 55 years old who had recovered from COVID-19.

V and J are TRBV5-1 and TRBJ2-7; a weak D match, TRBD2 (5 bases). This CDR3 region has 15 residues. The germline V and J ends were trimmed by 0 bases and 0 bases, with 10 bases remaining between them. Germline-derived CDR1 and CDR2 are SGHRS and YFSETQ. CDR3 sequence reads: CASSLDTGNSYEQYF. As DNA, the CDR3 is TGCGCCAGCAGCTTGGACACCGGGAACTCCTACGAGCAGTACTTC.

V and J are TRBV7-2 and TRBJ2-3; 8 positions agree with TRBD2. The CDR3 is 15 residues long. Trimming at V came to 5 bases and at J to 4 bases, leaving 8 bases not matched to a gene. Germline loops: CDR1 SGHTA, CDR2 FQGNSA. The CDR3: CASSVAGGRADTQYF. The CDR3 region has the DNA TGTGCCAGCAGCGTTGCGGGGGGCCGTGCAGATACGCAGTATTTT.

The chain is built from TRBV30 and TRBJ2-3; TRBD2 agrees at 10 bases. From germline, CDR1 is GTSNPN and CDR2 SVGIG (reference sequence). The V and J ends lost 2 bases and 5 bases, in that order; junction bases with no gene match: 13. The CDR3 sequence is 17 residues long. CDR3 coding DNA: TGTGCCTGGAGTCCGCCCGGGCTAGCGGGAGTGATAGATACGCAGTATTTT. Encoded protein: CAWSPPGLAGVIDTQYF.

The rearrangement joins TRBV4-3 to TRBJ2-7; unclear D gene. Looked up from germline, CDR1 is LGHNA and CDR2 is YSLEER. The CDR3 spans 14 residues. Trimming took 0 bases from V and 2 from J, leaving 8 bases between them. The CDR3 reads CASSQDDTAYEQYF. The DNA of the CDR3 is TGCGCCAGCAGCCAAGACGACACAGCCTACGAGCAGTACTTC.

The CDR3 DNA sequence: TGTGCCAGCAGCCCCCAGGTCTCTGGGGCCAACGTCCTGACTTTC. Its translation: CASSPQVSGANVLTF. This chain links TRBV14 with TRBJ2-6; D unclear. Between the trimmed V and J ends, which lost 4 bases and 0 bases, there was a span of 7 bases. The CDR3 is 15 amino acids. The V gene's germline CDR1 is SGHDN and CDR2 FVKESK.

V usage is TRBV10-3 and J usage is TRBJ1-4; D perhaps matches TRBD1 (6 bases). Looked up from germline, CDR1 is ENHRY and CDR2 is SYGVKD. V shed 6 bases and J shed 6 bases, with 14 bases lying between them. The CDR3 loop spans 14 amino acids. The CDR3 sequence: CAISPDRSDEKLFF. CDR3 DNA sequence: TGTGCCATCAGCCCGGACAGATCAGATGAAAAACTGTTTTTT.

This rearrangement joins TRBV7-2 to TRBJ2-1; no clear D gene. V lost 3 bases, J lost 9 bases, and 15 bases lay in between. Germline-derived CDR1 and CDR2 are SGHTA and FQGNSA. The CDR3 runs 14 residues. The CDR3 here is CASSFLRRNAEQFF. The CDR3 nucleotides read TGTGCCAGCAGCTTCCTACGTCGAAATGCTGAGCAGTTCTTC.

The chain is built from TRBV19 and TRBJ2-1; D is perhaps TRBD2 (6 bases). Germline V gene sequence: CDR1 LNHDA, CDR2 SQIVND (reference sequence). The CDR3 spans 13 residues. V was pared by 0 bases and J by 9 bases, with 9 bases between. DNA for the CDR3: TGTGCCAGTAGTATAGACGGAGGGCCTGAGCAGTTCTTC. Its protein is CASSIDGGPEQFF. The variable domain in full, with the rest retrieved from reference TRBV19 and TRBJ2-1, is DGGITQSPKYLFRKEGQNVTLSCEQNLNHDAMYWYRQDPGQGLRLIYYSQIVNDFQKGDIAEGYSVSREKKESFPLTVTSAQKNPTAFYLCASSIDGGPEQFFGPGTRLTVL.

V usage is TRBV27 and J usage is TRBJ1-1; possible D gene TRBD1, 5 bases. Germline loops: CDR1 MNHEY, CDR2 SMNVEV (reference sequence). The CDR3 totals 14 residues. V shed 6 bases and J shed 1 base, with 12 bases lying between them. The CDR3 reads CASRGGWGNTEAFF. CDR3 DNA sequence: TGTGCCAGCAGGGGGGGGTGGGGGAACACTGAAGCTTTCTTT.

This chain joins TRBV15 and TRBJ1-2, with D unclear. The CDR3 is made up of 13 amino acids. Germline V CDR1 and CDR2: LNHNV, YYDKDF (reference sequence). V dropped 1 base and J dropped 4 bases, with 7 bases sitting between them. CDR3 nucleotide sequence: TGTGCCACCAGCAGAGGAGGAGGCTATGGCTACACCTTC. Translating it yields CATSRGGGYGYTF.

V and J are TRBV19 and TRBJ2-1; D call uncertain. V lost 1 base and J lost 2, with 3 bases in between. Looked up from germline, CDR1 is LNHDA and CDR2 is SQIVND (reference sequence). CDR3 size: 13 residues. The CDR3 nucleotides read TGTGCCAGTAGTATAGGCGCCTACAATGAGCAGTTCTTC. Its protein is CASSIGAYNEQFF.

The chain couples TRBV28 to TRBJ1-1; D ambiguous. The CDR3 covers 13 residues. V lost 4 bases to trimming and J lost 2 bases, with 8 bases between them. The V gene's germline CDR1 is MDHEN and CDR2 SYDVKM. DNA for the CDR3: TGTGCCAGCAGTTCAATCCTAAACACTGAAGCTTTCTTT. Translating gives CASSSILNTEAFF.

The chain has TRBV3-1 (or the pseudogene TRBV3-2) and TRBJ2-7; D might be TRBD2 (5 bases). V was cut by 0 bases and J by 2 bases, with 8 bases left in between. CDR3 length: 14 residues. Germline V CDR1 and CDR2: LGHDT, YNNKEL (reference sequence). Written as DNA, the CDR3 is TGTGCCAGCAGCCAAGATACCGGGGCCTACGAGCAGTACTTC. This codes for CASSQDTGAYEQYF.

The rearrangement links TRBV10-3 to TRBJ2-3; D possibly corresponds to TRBD1 (6 bases). V lost 6 bases and J lost 2, with 15 bases in between. This CDR3 has 15 residues. Germline V gives CDR1 ENHRY, CDR2 SYGVKD. The DNA of the CDR3 is TGTGCCATCAGGGCCGGGACATCCCCCACAGATACGCAGTATTTT. This sequence encodes CAIRAGTSPTDTQYF.

The chain has TRBV28 and TRBJ1-1; D uncertain. The CDR3 loop spans 17 amino acids. Per germline, CDR1 MDHEN and CDR2 SYDVKM. The V end was cut by 7 bases, the J end by 2 bases, with 23 bases between. CDR3 in DNA: TGTGCCAGCAATCCCGATGCGGCCCCGCCGGTTAACACTGAAGCTTTCTTT. As protein: CASNPDAAPPVNTEAFF.

The chain employs TRBV5-1 and TRBJ2-7, with D possibly being TRBD2 (5 bases). The CDR3 is 14 amino acids. V lost 1 base, J lost 0 bases, and 8 bases lay in between. Germline CDR1 is SGHRS and CDR2 is YFSETQ. The CDR3 reads CASSLTGYSYEQYF. CDR3 nucleotides: TGCGCCAGCAGCTTGACGGGATACTCCTACGAGCAGTACTTC.

The chain is built from TRBV19 and TRBJ2-3, with 7 bases lining up with TRBD1. The CDR3 has 15 residues. Germline V gives CDR1 LNHDA, CDR2 SQIVND (reference sequence). Trimming at V came to 6 bases and at J to 3 bases, leaving 9 bases not matched to a gene. Written as DNA, the CDR3 is TGTGCCAGTAGGGACAGGTCTAGCACAACAGATACGCAGTATTTT. This translates into CASRDRSSTTDTQYF.

The rearrangement joins TRBV6-5 to TRBJ2-7; D is possibly TRBD2 (5 bases). Germline CDR1 is MNHEY and CDR2 is SVGAGI. The CDR3 is 13 amino acids. V gave up 6 bases and J gave up 2 bases, with 11 bases separating them. The CDR3 is CASREDGAYEQYF. The CDR3 nucleotides are TGTGCCAGCAGGGAGGACGGCGCCTACGAGCAGTACTTC.